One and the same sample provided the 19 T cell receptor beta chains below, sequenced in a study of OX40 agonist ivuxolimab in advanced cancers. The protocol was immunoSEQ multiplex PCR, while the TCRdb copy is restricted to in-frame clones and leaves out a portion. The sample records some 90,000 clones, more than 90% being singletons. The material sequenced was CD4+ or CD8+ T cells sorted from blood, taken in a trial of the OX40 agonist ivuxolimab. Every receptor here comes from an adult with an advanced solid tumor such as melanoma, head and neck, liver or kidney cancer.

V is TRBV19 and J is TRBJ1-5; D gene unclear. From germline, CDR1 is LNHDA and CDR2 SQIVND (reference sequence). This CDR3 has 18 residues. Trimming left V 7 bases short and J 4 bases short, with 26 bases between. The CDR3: CASTGGRHGLALNQPQHF. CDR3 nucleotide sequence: TGTGCCAGTACAGGTGGGCGGCACGGATTAGCGTTGAATCAGCCCCAGCATTTT.

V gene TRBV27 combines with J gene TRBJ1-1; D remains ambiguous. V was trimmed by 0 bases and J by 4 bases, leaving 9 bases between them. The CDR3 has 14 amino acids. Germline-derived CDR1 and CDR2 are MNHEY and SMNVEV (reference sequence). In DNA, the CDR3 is TGTGCCAGCAGTTTATCGGCAGGTTTCACTGAAGCTTTCTTT. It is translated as CASSLSAGFTEAFF.

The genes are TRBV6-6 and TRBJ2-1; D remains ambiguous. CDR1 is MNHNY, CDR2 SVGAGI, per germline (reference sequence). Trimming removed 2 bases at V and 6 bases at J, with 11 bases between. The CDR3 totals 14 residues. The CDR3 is CASSYPAGLNEQFF. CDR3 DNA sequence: TGTGCCAGCAGTTACCCCGCCGGCCTCAATGAGCAGTTCTTC.

The CDR3 protein is CASSEQGGRYEQYF. CDR3 in DNA: TGCGCCAGCAGTGAGCAGGGCGGGAGATACGAGCAGTACTTC. The J gene is TRBJ2-7, the V gene TRBV10-2; 7 bases fit TRBD2. Germline lookup yields CDR1 WSHSY and CDR2 SAAADI. J was trimmed by 4 bases and V by 2 bases; bases with no gene match: 5. This CDR3 region has 14 residues.

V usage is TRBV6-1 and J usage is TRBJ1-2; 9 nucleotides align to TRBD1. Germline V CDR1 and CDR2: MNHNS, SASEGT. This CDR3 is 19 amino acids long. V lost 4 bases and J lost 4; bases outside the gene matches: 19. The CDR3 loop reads CASSGMTPGQGGVGYGYTF. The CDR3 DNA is TGTGCCAGCAGTGGCATGACCCCGGGACAGGGAGGCGTTGGCTATGGCTACACCTTC.

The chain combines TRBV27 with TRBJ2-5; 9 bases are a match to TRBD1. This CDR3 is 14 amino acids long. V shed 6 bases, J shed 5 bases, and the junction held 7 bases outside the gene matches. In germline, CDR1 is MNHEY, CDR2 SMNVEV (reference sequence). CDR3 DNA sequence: TGTGCCAGCAGCTACAGGGGGCGCTGGGAGACCCAGTACTTC. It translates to CASSYRGRWETQYF.

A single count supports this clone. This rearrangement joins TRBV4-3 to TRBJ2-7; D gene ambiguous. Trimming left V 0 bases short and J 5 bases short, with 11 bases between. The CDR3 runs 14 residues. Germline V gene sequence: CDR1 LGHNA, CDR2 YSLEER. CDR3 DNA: TGCGCCAGCAGCCAAGACAGAAGCCCCAACGAGCAGTACTTC. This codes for CASSQDRSPNEQYF.

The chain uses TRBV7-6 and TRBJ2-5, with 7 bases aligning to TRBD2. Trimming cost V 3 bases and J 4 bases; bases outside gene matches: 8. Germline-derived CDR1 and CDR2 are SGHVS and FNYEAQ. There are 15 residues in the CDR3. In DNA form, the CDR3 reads TGTGCCAGCAGCTTTGGGGGGGAACCCCCAGAGACCCAGTACTTC. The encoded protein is CASSFGGEPPETQYF.

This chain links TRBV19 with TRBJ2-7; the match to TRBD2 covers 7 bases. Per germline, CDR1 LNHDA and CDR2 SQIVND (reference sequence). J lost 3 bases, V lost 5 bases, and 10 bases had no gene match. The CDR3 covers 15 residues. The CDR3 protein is CASSFVPGGLYEQYF. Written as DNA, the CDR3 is TGTGCCAGTAGTTTTGTCCCGGGAGGCCTCTACGAGCAGTACTTC.

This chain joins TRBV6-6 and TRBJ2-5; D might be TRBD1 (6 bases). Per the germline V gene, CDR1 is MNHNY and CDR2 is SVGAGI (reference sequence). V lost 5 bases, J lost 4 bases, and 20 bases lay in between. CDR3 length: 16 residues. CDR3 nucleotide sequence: TGTGCCAGCAGTACGACGACAGGATACTTCCGAGAGACCCAGTACTTC. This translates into CASSTTTGYFRETQYF.

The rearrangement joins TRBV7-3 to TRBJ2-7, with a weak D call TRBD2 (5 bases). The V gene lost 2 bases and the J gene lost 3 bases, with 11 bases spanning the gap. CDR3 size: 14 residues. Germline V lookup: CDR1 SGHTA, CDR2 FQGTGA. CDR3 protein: CASSLEGVGYEQYF. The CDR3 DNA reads TGTGCCAGCAGCTTAGAGGGAGTAGGCTACGAGCAGTACTTC.

The CDR3 here is CASSLEGGAYNEQFF. In DNA form, the CDR3 reads TGCGCCAGCAGCTTGGAAGGAGGGGCCTACAATGAGCAGTTCTTC. The rearrangement uses TRBV5-1 and TRBJ2-1; perhaps TRBD2 as D (6 bases). Germline CDR1 is SGHRS and CDR2 is YFSETQ. Trimming pared 0 bases from V and 2 bases from J, leaving 9 bases between. CDR3 length: 15 amino acids.

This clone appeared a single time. The CDR3 is CASSPGQGANYGYTF. The CDR3, as DNA: TGTGCCAGTAGTCCAGGACAGGGAGCTAACTATGGCTACACCTTC. The chain is built from TRBV19 and TRBJ1-2, with 8 bases lining up with TRBD1. The junction had 5 bases not matched to a gene; V was cut back by 5 bases and J by 0 bases. Germline V gene data show CDR1 as LNHDA and CDR2 as SQIVND (reference sequence). The CDR3 runs to 15 residues.

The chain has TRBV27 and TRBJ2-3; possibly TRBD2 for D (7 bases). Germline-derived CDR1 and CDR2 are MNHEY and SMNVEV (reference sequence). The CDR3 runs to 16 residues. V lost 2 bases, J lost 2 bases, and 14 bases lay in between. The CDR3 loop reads CASSLVGGRLTDTQYF. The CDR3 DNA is TGTGCCAGCAGTTTAGTCGGGGGGCGACTCACAGATACGCAGTATTTT.

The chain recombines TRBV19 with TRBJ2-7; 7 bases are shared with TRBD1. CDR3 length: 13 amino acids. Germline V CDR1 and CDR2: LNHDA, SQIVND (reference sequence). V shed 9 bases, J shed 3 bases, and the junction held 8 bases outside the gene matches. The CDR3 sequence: CASRPTGVYEQYF. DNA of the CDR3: TGTGCCAGCCGGCCCACAGGGGTCTACGAGCAGTACTTC.

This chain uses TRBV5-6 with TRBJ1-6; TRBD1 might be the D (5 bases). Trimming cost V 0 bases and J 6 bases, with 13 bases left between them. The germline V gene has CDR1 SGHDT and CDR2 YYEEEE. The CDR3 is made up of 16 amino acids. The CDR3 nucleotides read TGTGCCAGCAGCTTGGCCGGACACCTTCCTAATTCACCCCTCCACTTT. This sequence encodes CASSLAGHLPNSPLHF.

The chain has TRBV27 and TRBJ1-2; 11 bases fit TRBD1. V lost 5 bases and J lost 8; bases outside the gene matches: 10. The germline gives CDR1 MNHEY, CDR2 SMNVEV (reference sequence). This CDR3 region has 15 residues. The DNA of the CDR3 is TGTGCCAGCAGTGTTTCCGGGACAGGGGGGAGGGGCTACACCTTC. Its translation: CASSVSGTGGRGYTF.

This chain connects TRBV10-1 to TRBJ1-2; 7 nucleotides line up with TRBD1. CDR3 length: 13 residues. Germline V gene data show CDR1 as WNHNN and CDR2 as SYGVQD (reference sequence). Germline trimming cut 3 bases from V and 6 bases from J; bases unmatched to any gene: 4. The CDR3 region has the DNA TGCGCCAGCAGTGATCTTACAGGGGATGGCTACACCTTC. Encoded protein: CASSDLTGDGYTF.

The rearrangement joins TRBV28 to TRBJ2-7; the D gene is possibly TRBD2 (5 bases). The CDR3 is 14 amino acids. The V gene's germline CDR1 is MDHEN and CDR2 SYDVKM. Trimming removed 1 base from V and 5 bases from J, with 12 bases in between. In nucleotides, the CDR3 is TGTGCCAGCAGTTTATCCTCGGGGAACGACGAGCAGTACTTC. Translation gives CASSLSSGNDEQYF. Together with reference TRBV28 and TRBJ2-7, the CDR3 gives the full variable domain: DVKVTQSSRYLVKRTGEKVFLECVQDMDHENMFWYRQDPGLGLRLIYFSYDVKMKEKGDIPEGYSVSREKKERFSLILESASTNQTSMYLCASSLSSGNDEQYFGPGTRLTVT.